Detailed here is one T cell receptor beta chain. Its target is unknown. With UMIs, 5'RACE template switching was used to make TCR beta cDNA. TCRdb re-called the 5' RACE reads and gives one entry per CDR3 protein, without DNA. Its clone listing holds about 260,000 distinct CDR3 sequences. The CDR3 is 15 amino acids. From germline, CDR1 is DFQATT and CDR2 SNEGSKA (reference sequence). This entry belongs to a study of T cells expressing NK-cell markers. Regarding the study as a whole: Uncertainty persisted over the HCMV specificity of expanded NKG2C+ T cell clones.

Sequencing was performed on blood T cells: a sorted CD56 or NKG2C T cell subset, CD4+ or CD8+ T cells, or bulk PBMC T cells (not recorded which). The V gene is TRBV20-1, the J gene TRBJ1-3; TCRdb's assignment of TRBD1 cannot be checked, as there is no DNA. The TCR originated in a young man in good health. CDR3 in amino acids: CSASPGRESGNTIYF.